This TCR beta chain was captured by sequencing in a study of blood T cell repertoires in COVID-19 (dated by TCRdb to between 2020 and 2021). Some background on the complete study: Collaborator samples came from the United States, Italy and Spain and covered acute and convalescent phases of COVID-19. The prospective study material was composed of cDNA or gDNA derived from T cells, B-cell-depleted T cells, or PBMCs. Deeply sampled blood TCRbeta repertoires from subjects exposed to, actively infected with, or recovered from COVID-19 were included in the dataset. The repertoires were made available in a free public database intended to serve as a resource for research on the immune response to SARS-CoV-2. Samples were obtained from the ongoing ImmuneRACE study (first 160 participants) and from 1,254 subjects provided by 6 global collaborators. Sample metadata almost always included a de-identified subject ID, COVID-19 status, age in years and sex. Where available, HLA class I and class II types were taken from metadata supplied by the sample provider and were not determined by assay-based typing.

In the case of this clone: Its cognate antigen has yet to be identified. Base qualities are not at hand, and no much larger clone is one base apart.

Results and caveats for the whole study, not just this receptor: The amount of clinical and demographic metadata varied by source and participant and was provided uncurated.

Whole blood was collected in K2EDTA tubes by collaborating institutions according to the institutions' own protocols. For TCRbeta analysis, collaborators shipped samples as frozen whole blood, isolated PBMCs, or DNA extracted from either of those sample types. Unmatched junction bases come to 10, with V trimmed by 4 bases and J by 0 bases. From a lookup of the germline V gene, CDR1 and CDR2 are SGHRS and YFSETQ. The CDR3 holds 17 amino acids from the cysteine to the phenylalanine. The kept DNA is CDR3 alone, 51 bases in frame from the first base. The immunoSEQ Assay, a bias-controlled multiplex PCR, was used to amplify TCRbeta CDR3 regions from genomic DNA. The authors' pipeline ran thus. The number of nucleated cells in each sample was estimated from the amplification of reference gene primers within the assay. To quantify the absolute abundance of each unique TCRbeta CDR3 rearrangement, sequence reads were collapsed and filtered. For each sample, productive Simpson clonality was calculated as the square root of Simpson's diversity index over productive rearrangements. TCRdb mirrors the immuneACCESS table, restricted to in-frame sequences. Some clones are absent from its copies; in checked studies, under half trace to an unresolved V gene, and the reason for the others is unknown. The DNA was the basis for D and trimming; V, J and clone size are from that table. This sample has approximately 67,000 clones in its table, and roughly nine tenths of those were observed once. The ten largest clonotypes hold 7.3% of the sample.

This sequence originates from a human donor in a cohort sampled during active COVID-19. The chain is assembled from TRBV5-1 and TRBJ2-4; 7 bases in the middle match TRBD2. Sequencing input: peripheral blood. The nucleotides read TGCGCCAGCAGCCCCCGTCCTAGCGGAGAAGCCAAAAACATTCAGTACTTC. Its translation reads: CASSPRPSGEAKNIQYF.